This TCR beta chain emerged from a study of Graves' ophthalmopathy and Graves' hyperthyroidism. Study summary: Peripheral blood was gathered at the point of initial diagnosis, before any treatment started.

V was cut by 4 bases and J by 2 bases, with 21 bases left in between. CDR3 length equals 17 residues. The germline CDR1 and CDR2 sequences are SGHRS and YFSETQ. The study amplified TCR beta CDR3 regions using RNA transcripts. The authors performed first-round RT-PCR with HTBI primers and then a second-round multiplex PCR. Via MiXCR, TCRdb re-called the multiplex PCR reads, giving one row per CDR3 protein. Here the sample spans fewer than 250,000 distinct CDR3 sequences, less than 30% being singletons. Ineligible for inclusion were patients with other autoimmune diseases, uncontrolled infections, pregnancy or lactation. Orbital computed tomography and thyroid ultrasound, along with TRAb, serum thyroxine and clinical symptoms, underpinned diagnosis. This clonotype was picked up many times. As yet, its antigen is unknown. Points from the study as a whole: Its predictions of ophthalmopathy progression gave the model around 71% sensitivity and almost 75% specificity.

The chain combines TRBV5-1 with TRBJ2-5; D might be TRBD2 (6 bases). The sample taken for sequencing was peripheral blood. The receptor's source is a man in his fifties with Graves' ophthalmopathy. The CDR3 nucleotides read TGCGCCAGCAGCGCCGGGCAGGGACTCCCTTGGCAAGAGACCCAGTACTTC. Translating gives CASSAGQGLPWQETQYF.